This TCR beta chain was sequenced during a study of neurological immune-mediated disorders. V shed 8 bases and J shed 3 bases, with 16 bases lying between them. Germline assignment: CDR1 MNHEY and CDR2 SMNVEV (reference sequence). This CDR3 is built from 15 residues. This clonotype was observed many times. Its specificity is not known. Study-wide findings and caveats: Patients with HTLV-1-associated myelopathy had the highest level of TCR clonal expansion, whereas patients with multiple sclerosis had the lowest level, falling beneath the level found in healthy controls. CDR3 amino acid sequences found in expanded clones were never shared across subjects, suggesting private repertoires in all groups.

Time point noted: longitudinal time-point 1 (baseline). From 2 million PBMCs stored at -80 C, the unsorted libraries were generated. The method for making cDNA was 5'RACE, and it used 10-nucleotide random UMIs. Via MiXCR, TCRdb re-called the 5' RACE reads, giving one row per CDR3 protein. The data show some 54,000 distinct CDR3 sequences, about 11% seen once. The sample consisted of PBMCs. This clonotype was obtained from a male donor with HTLV-1-associated myelopathy (HAM/TSP). The rearrangement links TRBV27 to TRBJ1-4; unclear D gene. CDR3 sequence (DNA): TGTGCCAGCCGCTTTGGGCTGGTTCCTAATGAAAAACTGTTTTTT. It codes for CASRFGLVPNEKLFF.